Given below is one T cell receptor (beta chain) in context. Antigen unknown. Time point in this sample: late sampling 161 to 241 days after vaccination in a few convalescent patients. Stated treatment: approximately 10-day PBMC culture with coronavirus spike peptide pools or control peptides (ViraFEST assay). This record comes from a study of vaccination and CD4 T cells after COVID-19. Study at large: Nasal swab PCR showed SARS-CoV-2 in convalescent patients, fewer than 10 with mild and one with severe disease. Convalescent patients, three in number, were sampled at day 14 and days 161 to 241 post-vaccination. Cultures that served as controls received a CEFX pool, an HIV-1 Nef pool, or no peptide. Whole-study findings and limits: Early timepoints after natural infection were not analyzed in these convalescent patients.

At the Johns Hopkins FTIC core, DNA taken from cultured CD4+ T cells was sequenced by way of the Oncomine TCR Beta short-read assay. In TCRdb, the PCR reads were re-called with MiXCR into one record per CDR3 protein. The sample holds tens of thousands of distinct CDR3 sequences, around 42% seen once. CDR3 length equals 16 residues. The chain couples TRBV21-1 to TRBJ1-5. TRBV21-1 is a recognized pseudogene. The clonotype comes from a human donor who had recovered from COVID-19. The material sequenced was CD4+ T cells from blood, cultured in vitro, taken about 7 months after SARS-CoV-2 vaccination. DNA of the CDR3: TGTGCCAGCAGCAAAAGTCGGCGTAAAGGCAATCAGCCCCAGCATTTT. Its translation: CASSKSRRKGNQPQHF.